These 28 T cell receptor beta chains share one sample of origin, sequenced in a study of cytomegalovirus exposure and HLA in healthy donors. PCR was performed using 60 Vbeta and 13 Jbeta primers. Sequencing was performed with immunoSEQ multiplex PCR; in TCRdb, only in-frame clones are kept and a portion is missing. Here the sample spans approximately 110,000 clones, 80% being singletons. Sequenced sample: PBMCs. The receptors originated from a man aged 50-59 years in good health and CMV-seronegative.

The chain combines TRBV5-4 with TRBJ2-5; 7 bases align to TRBD2. Germline V gene data show CDR1 as SGHNT and CDR2 as YYREEE (reference sequence). The CDR3 loop spans 15 amino acids. The V gene end was trimmed by 0 bases and the J gene end by 4 bases; junction bases not matched to a gene: 6. CDR3 sequence: CASSLASGEGETQYF. The CDR3 region has the DNA TGTGCCAGCAGCTTGGCAAGCGGGGAGGGAGAGACCCAGTACTTC.

V usage is TRBV18 and J usage is TRBJ1-2, with 9 bases identical to TRBD1. CDR1 and CDR2 (germline): KGHSH, LQKENI. The CDR3 runs to 13 residues. V dropped 6 bases and J dropped 4; count of bases not matched to a gene: 3. The CDR3 loop is CASSLDRGYGYTF. Here the CDR3 DNA reads TGTGCCAGCTCTCTGGACAGGGGCTATGGCTACACCTTC.

V usage is TRBV9 and J usage is TRBJ2-7; 8 bases are a match to TRBD1. The ends lost 2 bases at V and 5 bases at J; junction bases unmatched: 3. CDR1 SGDLS and CDR2 YYNGEE come from the germline V gene. CDR3 length: 13 residues. CDR3 sequence: CASSVTGANEQYF. The CDR3 DNA reads TGTGCCAGCAGCGTGACAGGGGCGAACGAGCAGTACTTC.

V and J are TRBV28 and TRBJ2-1, with D possibly TRBD1 on 6 matching bases. V lost 6 bases, J lost 10 bases, and 22 bases lay in between. This CDR3 region has 15 residues. CDR1 is MDHEN, CDR2 SYDVKM, per germline. The CDR3 bases are TGTGCCAGCAGGTCTACAGGGCCTCTCAATTGGGAGCAGTTCTTC. It yields the protein CASRSTGPLNWEQFF.

The CDR3 loop reads CASSPSGTGQETQYF. The CDR3 DNA is TGTGCCAGCAGTCCATCCGGGACTGGGCAAGAGACCCAGTACTTC. This chain joins TRBV9 and TRBJ2-5, with D possibly being TRBD2 (6 bases). Trimming stripped 5 bases from V and 2 bases from J, with 16 bases between. Germline V lookup: CDR1 SGDLS, CDR2 YYNGEE. The CDR3 runs 15 residues.

This clone was found a few times. V gene TRBV5-1 combines with J gene TRBJ2-7; 11 nucleotides match TRBD2. With 0 bases clipped from V and 7 bases from J, the junction kept 6 bases outside the gene matches. Germline-derived CDR1 and CDR2 are SGHRS and YFSETQ. The CDR3 extends over 15 amino acids. The CDR3 bases are TGCGCCAGCAGCTTGGGGGGTGGACTAGCGGGTGAGCAGTACTTC. It encodes CASSLGGGLAGEQYF.

J is TRBJ2-7 and V is TRBV7-2; D uncertain. Trimming left V 5 bases short and J 1 base short, with 15 bases between. Looked up from germline, CDR1 is SGHTA and CDR2 is FQGNSA. This CDR3 is 15 amino acids long. The CDR3 protein is CASSPRVRISYEQYF. The CDR3 DNA reads TGTGCCAGCAGCCCCCGTGTCCGTATTTCCTACGAGCAGTACTTC.

The genes are TRBV19 and TRBJ2-3, with 9 bases identical to TRBD2. Germline CDR1 LNHDA, CDR2 SQIVND (reference sequence). The V segment lost 9 bases and the J segment 5 bases; nucleotides outside the gene matches: 12. The CDR3 loop spans 15 amino acids. The CDR3 reads CASRGGAGGEDTQYF. Written as DNA, the CDR3 is TGTGCCAGCCGAGGGGGGGCGGGAGGGGAAGATACGCAGTATTTT. Complete variable domain (other parts from reference TRBV19 and TRBJ2-3): DGGITQSPKYLFRKEGQNVTLSCEQNLNHDAMYWYRQDPGQGLRLIYYSQIVNDFQKGDIAEGYSVSREKKESFPLTVTSAQKNPTAFYLCASRGGAGGEDTQYFGPGTRLTVL.

The genes are TRBV29-1 and TRBJ2-1, with D unclear. V was pared by 3 bases and J by 8 bases, with 17 bases between. The CDR3 length is 14 residues. CDR1 and CDR2 (germline): SQVTM, ANQGSEA. CDR3: CSVDPSFRLDEQFF. The CDR3 nucleotides are TGCAGCGTTGATCCCTCTTTTCGTTTAGATGAGCAGTTCTTC.

This sequence joins TRBV30 and TRBJ2-5, with a possible D match to TRBD2 (5 bases). Germline V gene data show CDR1 as GTSNPN and CDR2 as SVGIG (reference sequence). Trimming cost V 8 bases and J 4 bases, with 17 bases left between them. The CDR3 length is 13 residues. The CDR3 nucleotides read TGTGCCGCAACTAGGGCAGGCTCAGAGACCCAGTACTTC. Translated: CAATRAGSETQYF.

This clone was counted between two and nine times. V usage is TRBV29-1 and J usage is TRBJ2-3, with TRBD2 as a possible D gene (7 bases). CDR1 is SQVTM, CDR2 ANQGSEA, per germline. The V end was cut by 6 bases, the J end by 6 bases, with 31 bases between. The CDR3 covers 18 residues. CDR3 DNA: TGCAGCGTGATTAGGGCCCGGGGCGGGAGAGGGGGAGTTGATACGCAGTATTTT. Translation: CSVIRARGGRGGVDTQYF.

The chain combines TRBV7-2 with TRBJ1-1, with D uncertain. Germline V gives CDR1 SGHTA, CDR2 FQGNSA. V lost 5 bases to trimming and J lost 4 bases, with 11 bases between them. The CDR3 loop spans 13 amino acids. CDR3 coding DNA: TGTGCCAGCAGCACCCCCGGGTCCACTGAAGCTTTCTTT. Its protein product is CASSTPGSTEAFF.

The chain recombines TRBV4-1 with TRBJ2-5, with D possibly TRBD2 on 6 matching bases. The J call may be wrong; the DNA end is better matched by TRBJ2-7. The CDR3 runs 14 residues. Germline assignment: CDR1 MGHRA and CDR2 YSYEKL. CDR3 amino acids: CASSHPGTAYEQYF. CDR3 bases: TGCGCCAGCAGCCATCCCGGGACTGCCTACGAGCAGTACTTC.

About this clone itself: The junction shows a germline mismatch at one end, possibly a read error. The V call is TRBV9, the J call TRBJ2-1, with 11 bases fitting TRBD2. The CDR3 covers 16 residues. Germline assignment: CDR1 SGDLS and CDR2 YYNGEE. This CDR3 reads CASSALLAGDYNEQLF. CDR3 in DNA: TGTGCCAGCAGCGCCCTACTAGCGGGAGATTACAATGAGCAGCTCTTC.

The chain uses TRBV2 and TRBJ2-1; 14 nucleotides align to TRBD2. Losses at the gene ends were 8 bases for V and 0 bases for J; bases not matched to a gene: 6. The V gene's germline CDR1 is SNHLY and CDR2 FYNNEI. The CDR3 sequence is 17 residues long. The CDR3 DNA sequence: TGTGCCAGCGGGGGACTAGCGGGGGCCCGCTCCTACAATGAGCAGTTCTTC. Translation: CASGGLAGARSYNEQFF.

This sequence joins TRBV4-2 and TRBJ1-2; D may be TRBD1 (6 bases). This CDR3 has 13 amino acids. V was trimmed by 1 base and J by 7 bases, leaving 10 bases between them. Germline V gene lookup returns CDR1 LGHNA and CDR2 YNFKEQ. The chain's CDR3 is CASSQGGGGGYTF. In nucleotides, the CDR3 is TGTGCCAGCAGCCAAGGAGGGGGTGGTGGCTACACCTTC.

The V gene is TRBV7-9, the J gene TRBJ2-7, with a weak D call TRBD2 (7 bases). Germline CDR1 reads SEHNR; CDR2 reads FQNEAQ (reference sequence). Trimming took off 8 bases at V and 3 bases at J, with 17 bases between the two ends. CDR3 length equals 14 residues. The CDR3 DNA sequence: TGTGCCAGCGCCGGGGGGCTTGGGAACTACGAGCAGTACTTC. It yields the protein CASAGGLGNYEQYF.

This chain links TRBV28 with TRBJ2-7; perhaps TRBD2 as D (5 bases). Trimming pared 2 bases from V and 2 bases from J, leaving 10 bases between. The CDR3 totals 14 residues. Germline V gives CDR1 MDHEN, CDR2 SYDVKM. The CDR3: CASSLPGSPYEQYF. The CDR3 DNA reads TGTGCCAGCAGTTTACCGGGATCCCCCTACGAGCAGTACTTC.

V is TRBV15 and J is TRBJ2-3; 9 bases agree with TRBD1. Germline V gene lookup returns CDR1 LNHNV and CDR2 YYDKDF (reference sequence). The V gene end was trimmed by 0 bases and the J gene end by 2 bases; junction bases not matched to a gene: 12. This CDR3 is built from 19 residues. In nucleotides, the CDR3 is TGTGCCACCAGCAGAGACGGTACGGGACAGGGTGTAAACACAGATACGCAGTATTTT. Residues: CATSRDGTGQGVNTDTQYF.

The genes are TRBV27 and TRBJ1-2; 8 bases map to TRBD1. CDR3 length: 14 residues. Unmatched junction bases numbered 6, after V lost 3 bases and J lost 6 bases. Germline loops: CDR1 MNHEY, CDR2 SMNVEV (reference sequence). The CDR3 DNA sequence: TGTGCCAGCAGTTTGAAGGACAGGGATGATGGCTACACCTTC. Translated: CASSLKDRDDGYTF.

The chain carries TRBV27 and TRBJ2-3, with TRBD2 identical over 8 bases. This CDR3 comprises 15 residues. CDR1 is MNHEY, CDR2 SMNVEV, per germline (reference sequence). J was trimmed by 3 bases and V by 5 bases; bases with no gene match: 7. This chain's CDR3 is CASSAPGGHTDTQYF. DNA of the CDR3: TGTGCCAGCAGTGCCCCGGGGGGGCATACAGATACGCAGTATTTT.

This chain joins TRBV6-6 and TRBJ1-1, with a possible D match to TRBD1 (5 bases). V was pared by 7 bases and J by 1 base, with 16 bases between. Germline V lookup: CDR1 MNHNY, CDR2 SVGAGI (reference sequence). CDR3 size: 15 residues. CDR3 coding DNA: TGTGCCAGCACCCGAACCGGGACTGCGAACACTGAAGCTTTCTTT. Amino acids: CASTRTGTANTEAFF.

The chain couples TRBV29-1 to TRBJ1-5; possibly TRBD1 for D (5 bases). Germline lookup yields CDR1 SQVTM and CDR2 ANQGSEA. The CDR3 spans 14 residues. V shed 4 bases and J shed 1 base, with 11 bases lying between them. The CDR3 loop reads CSVGWAGSNQPQHF. DNA of the CDR3: TGCAGCGTTGGGTGGGCAGGGAGCAATCAGCCCCAGCATTTT. The whole variable domain, remainder taken from reference TRBV29-1 and TRBJ1-5, is SAVISQKPSRDICQRGTSLTIQCQVDSQVTMMFWYRQQPGQSLTLIATANQGSEATYESGFVIDKFPISRPNLTFSTLTVSNMSPEDSSIYLCSVGWAGSNQPQHFGDGTRLSIL.

The J gene is TRBJ1-5, the V gene TRBV4-1, with D unresolved. V was trimmed by 1 base and J by 4 bases, leaving 11 bases between them. The CDR3 runs 15 residues. The germline CDR1 and CDR2 sequences are MGHRA and YSYEKL. The CDR3, as DNA: TGCGCCAGCAGCCAAGGGTCCGGGGATAATCAGCCCCAGCATTTT. Residues: CASSQGSGDNQPQHF.

The V call is TRBV2, the J call TRBJ1-5, with 9 bases lining up with TRBD1. The CDR3 totals 13 residues. V was clipped by 6 bases and J by 7 bases; unmatched bases: 4. CDR1 SNHLY and CDR2 FYNNEI come from the germline V gene. CDR3 protein: CASSGQGNQPQHF. As DNA, the CDR3 is TGTGCCAGCAGCGGACAGGGGAACCAGCCCCAGCATTTT. Full variable domain (rest looked up from reference TRBV2 and TRBJ1-5): EPEVTQTPSHQVTQMGQEVILRCVPISNHLYFYWYRQILGQKVEFLVSFYNNEISEKSEIFDDQFSVERPDGSNFTLKIRSTKLEDSAMYFCASSGQGNQPQHFGDGTRLSIL.

The CDR3 loop is CASSFGQTDQPQHF. Written as DNA, the CDR3 is TGTGCCAGCAGCTTTGGGCAGACGGATCAGCCCCAGCATTTT. V gene TRBV7-2 combines with J gene TRBJ1-5, with unresolved D. The CDR3 totals 14 residues. Between the trimmed V and J ends, which lost 3 bases and 5 bases, there was a span of 11 bases. The germline CDR1 and CDR2 sequences are SGHTA and FQGNSA.

The J gene is TRBJ2-2, the V gene TRBV7-2; TRBD1 might be the D (5 bases). Trimming stripped 3 bases from V and 1 base from J, with 9 bases between. The germline CDR1 and CDR2 sequences are SGHTA and FQGNSA. The CDR3 is 15 amino acids. The CDR3 bases are TGTGCCAGCAGCTTTGTTCAGGGGAACACCGGGGAGCTGTTTTTT. This encodes CASSFVQGNTGELFF.

The chain couples TRBV10-3 to TRBJ2-7; TRBD1 might be the D (5 bases). Germline CDR1 is ENHRY and CDR2 is SYGVKD. The CDR3 length is 15 residues. V lost 4 bases to trimming and J lost 2 bases, with 15 bases between them. The CDR3 region is CAISGTGEPAYEQYF. The DNA of the CDR3 is TGTGCCATCAGTGGAACAGGAGAACCAGCCTACGAGCAGTACTTC.